The T cell receptor (beta chain) under discussion was sequenced for a study of cytomegalovirus exposure and HLA in healthy donors. The PCR had 60 Vbeta and 13 Jbeta primers. The table came from immunoSEQ multiplex PCR; TCRdb's copy has only in-frame clones and leaves some out. The table has some 200,000 clones, approximately 84% seen once. Study-wide results and limits: HLA-A and HLA-B allele assignments for most subjects were reportedly predicted accurately using TCR beta sequences.

Comment on this clone: Its antigen is unidentified.

Sequencing was performed on PBMCs. This sequence was found in a female donor in good health and CMV-seronegative.

The CDR3 bases are TGTGCCAGCAGGTTTAGCGGGGGGGCCTACGGGGCCAACGTCCTGACTTTC. Its translation is CASRFSGGAYGANVLTF. The J gene is TRBJ2-6, the V gene TRBV11-3; 11 bases align to TRBD2. J lost 4 bases, V lost 6 bases, and 8 bases had no gene match. Germline assignment: CDR1 SGHNT and CDR2 YENEEA. This CDR3 region has 17 residues. The full variable domain, its missing parts supplied by reference TRBV11-3 and TRBJ2-6, is EAGVVQSPRYKIIEKKQPVAFWCNPISGHNTLYWYLQNLGQGPELLIRYENEEAVDDSQLPKDRFSAERLKGVDSTLKIQPAELGDSAVYLCASRFSGGAYGANVLTFGAGSRLTVL.